This TCR beta chain comes out of a study of shared T cell receptors in the human thymus. Germline V lookup: CDR1 SQVTM, CDR2 ANQGSEA. V dropped 7 bases and J dropped 4 bases, with 8 bases sitting between them. The CDR3 has 11 amino acids. Repertoires were generated with immunoSEQ multiplex PCR, while TCRdb's copy carries only in-frame clones and drops some. Among over 450,000 clones listed, 78% were seen once. These sequences were also reported in another study, on human thymus T cells.

The chain links TRBV29-1 to TRBJ1-3; D call uncertain. The sequenced sample consisted of thymocytes. This receptor was identified in a boy in the first two years of life with a congenital heart defect. This chain's CDR3 is CSGQVGNTIYF. CDR3 nucleotides: TGCAGCGGACAAGTCGGAAACACCATATATTTT.